These T cell receptor beta chains were read from a single sample in a study of blood T cells in healthy people across ages. Using its own MiXCR run on the 5' RACE reads, TCRdb lists one record per CDR3 protein. The sample shows nearly 800,000 distinct CDR3 sequences, approximately 60% of them seen only once. The sequenced sample consisted of blood. Every receptor here comes from a man aged 35 to 55 in good health. The CDR3 runs from the conserved cysteine through the conserved F or W. A D gene is named only where the DNA matches it firmly.

d_call | j_call | v_call | cdr3_aa
NA | TRBJ1-1 | TRBV3-1 | CASSQRDGAAFF
TRBD2 | TRBJ2-1 | TRBV4-2 | CASSRKRRASGGGLTYNEQFF
TRBD1 | TRBJ2-7 | TRBV6-2/TRBV6-3 | CASIGDSPGLRLNEQYF
TRBD2 | TRBJ2-1 | TRBV20-1 | CSAGDPPTGTSGDNQFF
TRBD1 | TRBJ2-3 | TRBV14 | CASSQGGDRESDTQYF
NA | TRBJ2-1 | TRBV7-3 | CASSLNHRGAAIEQFF
NA | TRBJ2-1 | TRBV20-1 | CSARDPGSYNEQFF
TRBD2 | NA | TRBV27 | CASSLLRGGETQYF
NA | TRBJ2-3 | TRBV10-3 | CAIRGWGNQDTQYF
NA | TRBJ1-1 | TRBV12-5 | CASVELPGTEAFF
NA | NA | TRBV7-9 | CASRPGLSETQYF
NA | TRBJ1-2 | TRBV6-5 | CASSYSPDNYGYTF
TRBD1 | TRBJ1-5 | TRBV7-8 | CASSLGDSADQPQHF
NA | TRBJ2-3 | TRBV6-4 | CARVRGAGVSGTDTQYF
NA | TRBJ2-7 | TRBV20-1 | CSAAGQLNDEQYF
NA | TRBJ2-7 | TRBV2 | CASSDWLQSSYEQYF
TRBD2 | TRBJ2-7 | TRBV29-1 | CSVEGRLADTYEQYF
NA | TRBJ2-3 | TRBV29-1 | CSVGQGHSTDTQYF
TRBD2 | TRBJ2-1 | TRBV20-1 | CSAISGTSDWNEQFF
TRBD1 | TRBJ2-7 | TRBV29-1 | CSVVPGQGISYEQYF
TRBD1 | TRBJ2-5 | TRBV9 | CASSVEDRSETQYF
TRBD1 | TRBJ2-3 | TRBV12-3/TRBV12-4 | CASNHEGASTDTQYF
NA | TRBJ2-1 | TRBV24-1 | CATSDLGSSYNEQFF
NA | TRBJ1-1 | TRBV2 | CASSKDSGTFF
TRBD1 | TRBJ2-4 | TRBV13 | CASSAGQGMRLGNIQYF
TRBD2 | TRBJ2-3 | TRBV5-1 | CASSKYRAGVDTDTQYF
TRBD2 | TRBJ2-1 | TRBV20-1 | CSARKGLAGSQFF
NA | TRBJ2-2 | TRBV12-3/TRBV12-4 | CASTRDLGELFF
TRBD1 | NA | TRBV27 | CASSSQPPGQGSTYEQYF
NA | TRBJ2-1 | TRBV28 | CGSKTSSYNEQFF
TRBD1 | TRBJ2-5 | TRBV6-5 | CASSSTGGAGETQYF
TRBD2 | TRBJ2-7 | TRBV5-1 | CASSRWESTSGRGYEQYF
NA | TRBJ2-2 | TRBV6-2/TRBV6-3 | CASSYLAGTGELFF
NA | TRBJ1-6 | TRBV3-1 | CASSQFQQSNSPLHF
NA | TRBJ2-6 | TRBV7-9 | CASSLFLRSSGANVLTF
TRBD1 | TRBJ2-7 | TRBV7-6 | CASSRKTGTGGQFFTYEQYF
TRBD1 | TRBJ2-2 | TRBV3-1 | CASSLRQGAGELFF
TRBD2 | TRBJ2-1 | TRBV9 | CASSVGLAGGGNNEQFF
NA | TRBJ2-5 | TRBV24-1 | CATSGTVTETQYF
NA | TRBJ2-5 | TRBV20-1 | CSAGRIRIQETQYF
TRBD2 | TRBJ2-1 | TRBV15 | CATSNGGSGNEQFF
NA | TRBJ2-1 | TRBV5-1 | CASSLRWTGGQLYNEQFF
NA | TRBJ2-2 | TRBV24-1 | CATGVADNTGELFF
TRBD1 | TRBJ2-7 | TRBV7-8 | CASSSSPGTVPYEQYF
TRBD1 | TRBJ2-7 | TRBV6-1 | CASSEAYDRGAYEQYF
TRBD2 | TRBJ2-3 | TRBV12-3/TRBV12-4 | CASRGLAGDADTQYF
NA | TRBJ1-5 | TRBV28 | CASSLGRFSNQPQHF
TRBD2 | TRBJ2-1 | TRBV10-3 | CAISDMPGREGDEQFF
TRBD2 | NA | TRBV7-2 | CASSPGTSGGRYNEQYF
NA | TRBJ2-3 | TRBV10-3 | CAISGRERTDTQYF
NA | TRBJ1-2 | TRBV4-3 | CASSQGGYQSSGYTF
TRBD2 | TRBJ2-1 | TRBV4-2 | CASSQVSVRTSGNYNEQFF